The next 10 T cell receptor beta chains were all read from a single sample in a study of shared T cell receptors in the human thymus. Assay used: immunoSEQ multiplex PCR; TCRdb lists only in-frame clones, some missing. In the table there are hundreds of thousands of clones, more than 75% of which are singletons. This sample was shared with a second study, whose subject was human thymus T cells.

Sample: thymocytes. The source is a boy under three years old with a congenital heart defect.

The genes are TRBV5-8 and TRBJ1-1, with 10 positions matching TRBD1. The junction had 17 bases not matched to a gene; V was cut back by 2 bases and J by 1 base. The germline V gene encodes CDR1 SGHTS and CDR2 YDEGEE. This CDR3 is built from 20 residues. The CDR3 DNA follows: TGTGCCAGCAGCTTAAAAGGACCGCGGGACAGGGGAATTCCGAACACTGAAGCTTTCTTT. This sequence encodes CASSLKGPRDRGIPNTEAFF.

The CDR3 DNA sequence: TGTGCCAGCACCACGACAGGTGGCTATGGCTACACCTTC. This encodes CASTTTGGYGYTF. The gene calls are TRBV6-5 and TRBJ1-2, with D perhaps matching TRBD1 (6 bases). The germline CDR1 and CDR2 sequences are MNHEY and SVGAGI. Trimming pared 7 bases from V and 4 bases from J, leaving 13 bases between. The CDR3 totals 13 residues.

This chain connects TRBV5-1 to TRBJ2-5, with D tentatively TRBD1 (6 bases). V was pared by 0 bases and J by 2 bases, with 11 bases between. Germline CDR1 is SGHRS and CDR2 is YFSETQ. The CDR3 covers 15 residues. CDR3 region: CASSLARGEQETQYF. For the CDR3, the DNA is TGCGCCAGCAGCTTGGCCAGGGGCGAACAAGAGACCCAGTACTTC. The full variable domain, with the rest looked up from reference TRBV5-1 and TRBJ2-5, is KAGVTQTPRYLIKTRGQQVTLSCSPISGHRSVSWYQQTPGQGLQFLFEYFSETQRNKGNFPGRFSGRQFSNSRSEMNVSTLELGDSALYLCASSLARGEQETQYFGPGTRLLVL.

The V call is TRBV4-1, the J call TRBJ2-7; D perhaps matches TRBD2 (5 bases). Trimming cost V 1 base and J 0 bases, with 13 bases left between them. This CDR3 has 16 amino acids. Germline V gene data show CDR1 as MGHRA and CDR2 as YSYEKL. CDR3 in amino acids: CASSQGLDSSSYEQYF. The CDR3 coding sequence is TGCGCCAGCAGCCAAGGTCTGGACTCGAGCTCCTACGAGCAGTACTTC.

This chain joins TRBV5-1 and TRBJ2-2; TRBD2 might be the D (5 bases). Trimming stripped 4 bases from V and 7 bases from J, with 17 bases between. CDR3 length equals 15 residues. The germline CDR1 and CDR2 sequences are SGHRS and YFSETQ. The CDR3 is CASSQWTRSVGELFF. The CDR3 DNA is TGCGCCAGCAGCCAATGGACTCGTTCCGTCGGGGAGCTGTTTTTT. The whole variable domain, filled in from reference TRBV5-1 and TRBJ2-2, reads KAGVTQTPRYLIKTRGQQVTLSCSPISGHRSVSWYQQTPGQGLQFLFEYFSETQRNKGNFPGRFSGRQFSNSRSEMNVSTLELGDSALYLCASSQWTRSVGELFFGEGSRLTVL.

This chain joins TRBV7-9 and TRBJ2-7, with D perhaps matching TRBD2 (6 bases). The germline gives CDR1 SEHNR, CDR2 FQNEAQ (reference sequence). The CDR3 is 13 amino acids. V shed 4 bases and J shed 6 bases, with 13 bases lying between them. DNA of the CDR3: TGTGCCAGCAGCTGGCGGGGATGTGGCGAGCAGTACTTC. Its translation: CASSWRGCGEQYF. The complete variable domain, with remaining parts taken from reference TRBV7-9 and TRBJ2-7, reads DTGVSQNPRHKITKRGQNVTFRCDPISEHNRLYWYRQTLGQGPEFLTYFQNEAQLEKSRLLSDRFSAERPKGSFSTLEIQRTEQGDSAMYLCASSWRGCGEQYFGPGTRLTVT.

This clone has only a few counts. The V call is TRBV5-4, the J call TRBJ2-7; 7 bases match TRBD1. Germline V lookup: CDR1 SGHNT, CDR2 YYREEE (reference sequence). The CDR3 runs 16 residues. J lost 2 bases, V lost 1 base, and 9 bases had no gene match. The CDR3 DNA follows: TGTGCCAGCAGCTTGAACAGGGGCGGTTCTGCCTACGAGCAGTACTTC. Amino acid sequence: CASSLNRGGSAYEQYF.

The rearrangement links TRBV6-5 to TRBJ2-3; D perhaps matches TRBD1 (5 bases). Trimming cost V 2 bases and J 4 bases, with 16 bases left between them. The CDR3 is made up of 16 amino acids. Germline CDR1 is MNHEY and CDR2 is SVGAGI. CDR3 region: CASSYNSRGGADTQYF. CDR3 nucleotides: TGTGCCAGCAGTTACAACTCTAGGGGTGGCGCAGATACGCAGTATTTT.

The chain couples TRBV6-6 to TRBJ1-3, with TRBD1 matching 7 bases. The germline CDR1 and CDR2 sequences are MNHNY and SVGAGI (reference sequence). V lost 2 bases and J lost 0; bases outside the gene matches: 4. The CDR3 sequence is 16 residues long. The CDR3 reads CASSYPRDSSGNTIYF. As DNA, the CDR3 is TGTGCCAGCAGTTACCCGCGGGACAGCTCTGGAAACACCATATATTTT.

V gene TRBV4-1 combines with J gene TRBJ1-1; perhaps TRBD1 as D (6 bases). CDR3 size: 14 residues. Germline values: CDR1 MGHRA, CDR2 YSYEKL. The ends were cut back, 3 bases at V and 1 base at J, with 9 bases in the middle. The CDR3 sequence is CASSHQQGNTEAFF. In DNA, the CDR3 is TGCGCCAGCAGCCACCAACAGGGGAACACTGAAGCTTTCTTT.